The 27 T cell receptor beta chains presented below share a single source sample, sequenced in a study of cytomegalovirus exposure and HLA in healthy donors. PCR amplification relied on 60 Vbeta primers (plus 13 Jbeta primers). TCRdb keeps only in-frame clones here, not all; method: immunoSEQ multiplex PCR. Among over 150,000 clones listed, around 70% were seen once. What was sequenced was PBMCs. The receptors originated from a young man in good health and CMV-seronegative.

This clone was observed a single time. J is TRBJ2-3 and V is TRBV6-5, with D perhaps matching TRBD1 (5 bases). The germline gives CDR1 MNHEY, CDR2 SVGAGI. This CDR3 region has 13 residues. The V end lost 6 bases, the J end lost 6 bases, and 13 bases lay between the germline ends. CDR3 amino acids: CASSRQWVDTQYF. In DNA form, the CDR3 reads TGTGCCAGCAGCCGACAGTGGGTTGATACGCAGTATTTT.

The CDR3 DNA reads as TGTGCCAGCAGCTTGGGGGGACAGGGAAACACCGGGGAGCTGTTTTTT. The encoded protein is CASSLGGQGNTGELFF. This chain links TRBV5-4 with TRBJ2-2; 9 nucleotides match TRBD1. The CDR3 sequence is 16 residues long. In germline, CDR1 is SGHNT, CDR2 YYREEE (reference sequence). With V trimmed by 0 bases and J by 2 bases, 2 bases remained unmatched.

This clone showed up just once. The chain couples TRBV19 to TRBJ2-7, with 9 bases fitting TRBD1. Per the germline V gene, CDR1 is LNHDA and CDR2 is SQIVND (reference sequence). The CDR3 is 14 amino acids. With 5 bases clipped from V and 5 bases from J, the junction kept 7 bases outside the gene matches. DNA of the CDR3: TGTGCCAGTAGTGTACGGGACAGGGCGGACGAGCAGTACTTC. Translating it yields CASSVRDRADEQYF.

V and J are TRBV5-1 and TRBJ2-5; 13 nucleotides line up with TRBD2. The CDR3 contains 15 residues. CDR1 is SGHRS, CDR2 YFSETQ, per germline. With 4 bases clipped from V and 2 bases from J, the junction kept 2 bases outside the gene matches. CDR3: CASSPTSGGQETQYF. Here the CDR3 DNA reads TGCGCCAGCAGCCCGACTAGCGGGGGGCAAGAGACCCAGTACTTC.

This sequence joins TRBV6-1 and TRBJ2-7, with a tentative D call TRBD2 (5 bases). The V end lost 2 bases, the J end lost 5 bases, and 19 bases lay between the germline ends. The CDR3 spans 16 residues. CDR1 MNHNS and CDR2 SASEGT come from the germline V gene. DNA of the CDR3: TGTGCCAGCAGTGAATCGACTCTAGCAGGAGGAGACGAGCAGTACTTC. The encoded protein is CASSESTLAGGDEQYF.

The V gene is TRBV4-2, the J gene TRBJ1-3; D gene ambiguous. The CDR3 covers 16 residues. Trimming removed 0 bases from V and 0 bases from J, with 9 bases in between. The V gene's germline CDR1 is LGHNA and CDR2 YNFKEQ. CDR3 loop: CASSQELGGSGNTIYF. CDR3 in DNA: TGTGCCAGCAGCCAAGAGTTAGGAGGCTCTGGAAACACCATATATTTT.

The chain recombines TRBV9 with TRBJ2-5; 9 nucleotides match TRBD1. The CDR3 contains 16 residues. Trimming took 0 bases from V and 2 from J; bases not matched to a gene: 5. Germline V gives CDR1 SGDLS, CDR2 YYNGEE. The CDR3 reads CASSVGTGVPQETQYF. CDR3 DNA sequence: TGTGCCAGCAGCGTAGGGACAGGGGTCCCTCAAGAGACCCAGTACTTC.

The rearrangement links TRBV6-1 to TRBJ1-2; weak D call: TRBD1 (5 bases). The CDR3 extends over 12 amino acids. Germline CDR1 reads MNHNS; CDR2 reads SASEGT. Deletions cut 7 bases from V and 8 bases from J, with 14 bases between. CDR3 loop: CASTSTGYGYTF. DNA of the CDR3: TGTGCCAGCACTTCCACAGGTTACGGCTACACCTTC.

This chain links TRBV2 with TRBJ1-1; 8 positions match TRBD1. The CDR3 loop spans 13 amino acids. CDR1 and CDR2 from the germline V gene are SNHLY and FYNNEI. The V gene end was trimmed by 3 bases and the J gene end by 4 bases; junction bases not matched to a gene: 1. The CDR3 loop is CASSEDRATEAFF. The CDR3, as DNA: TGTGCCAGCAGTGAGGACAGGGCCACTGAAGCTTTCTTT.

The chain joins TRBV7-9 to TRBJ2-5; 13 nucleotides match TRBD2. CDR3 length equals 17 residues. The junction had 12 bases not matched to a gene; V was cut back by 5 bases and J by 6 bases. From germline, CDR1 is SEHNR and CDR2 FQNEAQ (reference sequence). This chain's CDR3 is CASSPGLAGVQLKTQYF. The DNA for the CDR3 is TGTGCCAGCAGCCCCGGACTAGCGGGGGTTCAGTTGAAGACCCAGTACTTC. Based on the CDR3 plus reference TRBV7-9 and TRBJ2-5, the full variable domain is DTGVSQNPRHKITKRGQNVTFRCDPISEHNRLYWYRQTLGQGPEFLTYFQNEAQLEKSRLLSDRFSAERPKGSFSTLEIQRTEQGDSAMYLCASSPGLAGVQLKTQYFGPGTRLLVL.

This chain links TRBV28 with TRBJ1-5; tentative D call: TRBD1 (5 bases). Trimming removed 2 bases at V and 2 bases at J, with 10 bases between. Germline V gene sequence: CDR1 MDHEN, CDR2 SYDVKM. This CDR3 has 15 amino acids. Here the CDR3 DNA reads TGTGCCAGCAGTTTAGAAACGGGGGGCAATCAGCCCCAGCATTTT. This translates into CASSLETGGNQPQHF.

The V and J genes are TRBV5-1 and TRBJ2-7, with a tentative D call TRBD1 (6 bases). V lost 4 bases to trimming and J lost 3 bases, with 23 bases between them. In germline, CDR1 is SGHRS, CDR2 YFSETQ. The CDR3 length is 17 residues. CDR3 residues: CASSPSLTGTPIYEQYF. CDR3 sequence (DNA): TGCGCCAGCAGCCCGTCCCTAACCGGGACACCGATCTACGAGCAGTACTTC. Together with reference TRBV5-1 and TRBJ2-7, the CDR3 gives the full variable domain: KAGVTQTPRYLIKTRGQQVTLSCSPISGHRSVSWYQQTPGQGLQFLFEYFSETQRNKGNFPGRFSGRQFSNSRSEMNVSTLELGDSALYLCASSPSLTGTPIYEQYFGPGTRLTVT.

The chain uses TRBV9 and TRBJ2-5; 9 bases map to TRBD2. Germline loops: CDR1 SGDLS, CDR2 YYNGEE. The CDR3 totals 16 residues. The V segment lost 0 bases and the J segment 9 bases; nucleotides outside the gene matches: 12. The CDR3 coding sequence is TGTGCCAGCAGCGTAGACGGGGGCGGGGGGGACCGCCCCCAGTACTTC. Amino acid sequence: CASSVDGGGGDRPQYF.

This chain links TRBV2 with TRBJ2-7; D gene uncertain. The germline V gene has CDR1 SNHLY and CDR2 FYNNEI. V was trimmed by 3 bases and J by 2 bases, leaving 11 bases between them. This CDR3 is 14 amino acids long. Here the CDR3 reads CASSDHGSPYEQYF. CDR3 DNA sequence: TGTGCCAGCAGTGATCATGGCAGTCCCTACGAGCAGTACTTC.

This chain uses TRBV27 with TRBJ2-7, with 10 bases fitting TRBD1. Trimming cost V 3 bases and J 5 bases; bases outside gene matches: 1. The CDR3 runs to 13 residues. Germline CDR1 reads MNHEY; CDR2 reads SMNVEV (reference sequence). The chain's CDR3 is CASSFDRGHEQYF. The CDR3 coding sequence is TGTGCCAGCAGTTTCGACAGGGGGCACGAGCAGTACTTC.

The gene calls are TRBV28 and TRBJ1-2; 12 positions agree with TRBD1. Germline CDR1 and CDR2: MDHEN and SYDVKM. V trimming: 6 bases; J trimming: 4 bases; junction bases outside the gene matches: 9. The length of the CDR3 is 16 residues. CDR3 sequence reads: CASSPGTGGVGYGYTF. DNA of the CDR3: TGTGCCAGCAGCCCCGGGACAGGGGGCGTTGGCTATGGCTACACCTTC.

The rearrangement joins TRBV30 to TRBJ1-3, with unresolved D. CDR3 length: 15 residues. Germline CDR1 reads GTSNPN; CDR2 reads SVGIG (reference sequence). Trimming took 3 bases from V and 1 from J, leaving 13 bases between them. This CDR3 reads CAWSPTLKSGNTIYF. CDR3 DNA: TGTGCCTGGAGCCCCACACTAAAGTCTGGAAACACCATATATTTT.

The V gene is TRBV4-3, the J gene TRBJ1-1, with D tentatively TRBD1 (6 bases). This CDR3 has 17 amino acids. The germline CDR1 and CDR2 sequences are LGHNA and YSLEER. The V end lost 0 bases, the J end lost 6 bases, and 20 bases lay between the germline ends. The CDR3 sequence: CASSQDGGGAQESEAFF. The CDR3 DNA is TGCGCCAGCAGCCAAGATGGTGGGGGGGCGCAGGAGTCTGAAGCTTTCTTT.

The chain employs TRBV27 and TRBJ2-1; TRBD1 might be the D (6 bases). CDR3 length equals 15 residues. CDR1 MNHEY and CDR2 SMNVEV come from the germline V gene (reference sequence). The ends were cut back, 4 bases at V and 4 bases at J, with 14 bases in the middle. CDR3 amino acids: CASSWDIDPYNEQFF. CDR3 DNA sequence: TGTGCCAGCAGTTGGGACATCGACCCTTACAATGAGCAGTTCTTC.

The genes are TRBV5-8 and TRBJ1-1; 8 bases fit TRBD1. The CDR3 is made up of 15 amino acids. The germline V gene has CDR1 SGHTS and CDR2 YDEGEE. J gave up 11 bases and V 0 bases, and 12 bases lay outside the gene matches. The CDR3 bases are TGTGCCAGCAGCTTGGGGGACAGGCATACTATCGGGGCTTTCTTT. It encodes CASSLGDRHTIGAFF.

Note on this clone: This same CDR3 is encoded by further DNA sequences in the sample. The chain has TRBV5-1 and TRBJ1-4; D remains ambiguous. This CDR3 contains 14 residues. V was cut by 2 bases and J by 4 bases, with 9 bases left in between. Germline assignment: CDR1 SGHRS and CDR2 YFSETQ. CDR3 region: CASSLSGNNEKLFF. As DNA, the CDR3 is TGCGCCAGCAGCTTAAGCGGGAATAATGAAAAACTGTTTTTT.

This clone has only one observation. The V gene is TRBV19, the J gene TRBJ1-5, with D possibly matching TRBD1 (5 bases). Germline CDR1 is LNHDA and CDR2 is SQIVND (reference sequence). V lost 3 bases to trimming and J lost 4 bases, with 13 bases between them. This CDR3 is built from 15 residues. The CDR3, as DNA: TGTGCCAGTAGTATTGCGGGGCAGGTGAATCAGCCCCAGCATTTT. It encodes CASSIAGQVNQPQHF. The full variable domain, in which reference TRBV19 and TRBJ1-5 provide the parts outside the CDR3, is DGGITQSPKYLFRKEGQNVTLSCEQNLNHDAMYWYRQDPGQGLRLIYYSQIVNDFQKGDIAEGYSVSREKKESFPLTVTSAQKNPTAFYLCASSIAGQVNQPQHFGDGTRLSIL.

The CDR3 DNA reads as TGTGCCAGCAGCCCTAGATTGGGGACAGGGAATGAGCAGTTCTTC. As protein: CASSPRLGTGNEQFF. This chain uses TRBV7-9 with TRBJ2-1; TRBD1 aligns across 9 bases. V trimming: 5 bases; J trimming: 7 bases; junction bases outside the gene matches: 9. The CDR3 spans 15 residues. Germline V gene sequence: CDR1 SEHNR, CDR2 FQNEAQ (reference sequence).

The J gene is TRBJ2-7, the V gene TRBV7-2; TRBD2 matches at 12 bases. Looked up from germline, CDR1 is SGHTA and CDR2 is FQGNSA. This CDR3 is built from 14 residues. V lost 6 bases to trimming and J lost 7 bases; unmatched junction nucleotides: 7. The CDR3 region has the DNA TGTGCCAGCAGGACTAGCGGGGGTTCGGGTGAGCAGTACTTC. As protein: CASRTSGGSGEQYF.

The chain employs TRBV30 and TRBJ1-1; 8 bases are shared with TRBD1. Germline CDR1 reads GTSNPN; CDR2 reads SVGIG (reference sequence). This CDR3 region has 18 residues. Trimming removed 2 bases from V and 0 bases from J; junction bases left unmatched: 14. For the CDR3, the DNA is TGTGCCTGGAGTCCCCTGCAGGGGGCGGGGGGGATGAACACTGAAGCTTTCTTT. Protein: CAWSPLQGAGGMNTEAFF.

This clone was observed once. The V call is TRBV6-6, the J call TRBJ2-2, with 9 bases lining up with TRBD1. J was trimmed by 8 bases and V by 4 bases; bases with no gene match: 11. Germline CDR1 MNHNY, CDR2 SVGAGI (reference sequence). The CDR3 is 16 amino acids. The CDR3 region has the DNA TGTGCCAGCAGTTCGTCGGGACAGGGATCATCTGGGGAGCTGTTTTTT. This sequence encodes CASSSSGQGSSGELFF.

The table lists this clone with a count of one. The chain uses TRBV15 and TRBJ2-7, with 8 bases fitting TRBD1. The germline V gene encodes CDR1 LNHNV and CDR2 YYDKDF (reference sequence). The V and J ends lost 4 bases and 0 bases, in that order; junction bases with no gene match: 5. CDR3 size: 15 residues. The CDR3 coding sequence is TGTGCCACCAGCATTACACAGGGGGACTCCTACGAGCAGTACTTC. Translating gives CATSITQGDSYEQYF.